The 19 T cell receptor beta chains listed next were all sequenced from one sample in a study of blood T cell repertoires in COVID-19. The data were produced by immunoSEQ multiplex PCR, yet TCRdb's version contains in-frame clones alone and is incomplete. The profile shows roughly 150,000 clones, around nine tenths of them singletons. The sample was peripheral blood. The receptors shown here come from a human donor in a cohort sampled during active COVID-19.

CDR3: CASSAQQGAGEKLFF. The CDR3 nucleotides are TGTGCCAGCAGCGCACAACAGGGGGCGGGGGAAAAACTGTTTTTT. V gene TRBV7-9 combines with J gene TRBJ1-4; 9 nucleotides align to TRBD1. The trim removed 5 bases at V and 8 bases at J, leaving 9 bases unmatched. Per germline, CDR1 SEHNR and CDR2 FQNEAQ (reference sequence). The CDR3 loop spans 15 amino acids.

The V call is TRBV10-3, the J call TRBJ2-3; a possible D gene is TRBD1 (5 bases). Trimming left V 6 bases short and J 0 bases short, with 19 bases between. CDR1 is ENHRY and CDR2 is SYGVKD in the germline V gene. The CDR3 has 17 amino acids. The CDR3: CAIRSSTDQYSTDTQYF. DNA for the CDR3: TGTGCCATCAGAAGCTCGACAGACCAATACAGCACAGATACGCAGTATTTT.

CDR3 DNA: TGTGCCAGCAGCCGGAACACTGAAGCTTTCTTT. This codes for CASSRNTEAFF. The rearrangement uses TRBV6-6 and TRBJ1-1, with unresolved D. The CDR3 runs to 11 residues. Germline CDR1 and CDR2: MNHNY and SVGAGI (reference sequence). Deletions cut 6 bases from V and 1 base from J, with 3 bases between.

Remarks on this clone: Other DNA sequences of this sample code for an identical CDR3. The chain uses TRBV12-3 or TRBV12-4 and TRBJ2-7, with D tentatively TRBD2 (6 bases). Trimming shortened V by 3 bases and J by 0 bases, and 6 bases separated the two germline ends. The length of the CDR3 is 13 residues. The CDR3 spells CASSLGGSYEQYF. CDR3 DNA sequence: TGTGCCAGCAGTTTGGGGGGCTCCTACGAGCAGTACTTC.

The rearrangement joins TRBV19 to TRBJ1-2, with D possibly being TRBD1 (6 bases). The ends were cut back, 9 bases at V and 6 bases at J, with 20 bases in the middle. Germline loops: CDR1 LNHDA, CDR2 SQIVND (reference sequence). CDR3 size: 14 residues. The CDR3 reads CASSAPGGADGYTF. CDR3 bases: TGTGCCAGCAGCGCCCCGGGGGGGGCTGATGGCTACACCTTC.

The V gene is TRBV27, the J gene TRBJ1-2, with D maybe TRBD1 (6 bases). The CDR3 length is 13 residues. Germline CDR1 is MNHEY and CDR2 is SMNVEV (reference sequence). V lost 2 bases to trimming and J lost 6 bases, with 10 bases between them. The CDR3 coding sequence is TGTGCCAGCAGTTTAAAGGGGACAAATGGCTACACCTTC. Encoded protein: CASSLKGTNGYTF.

J is TRBJ2-7 and V is TRBV2; TRBD2 matches at 7 bases. Trimming took 7 bases from V and 3 from J; bases not matched to a gene: 9. The V gene's germline CDR1 is SNHLY and CDR2 FYNNEI. The CDR3 runs to 14 residues. The CDR3: CASIGPSGSYEQYF. CDR3 DNA: TGTGCCAGCATTGGGCCTAGCGGAAGCTACGAGCAGTACTTC.

The chain has TRBV4-1 and TRBJ1-2, with 10 bases aligning to TRBD1. CDR3 length: 14 amino acids. Germline V gene data show CDR1 as MGHRA and CDR2 as YSYEKL. The V gene end was trimmed by 2 bases and the J gene end by 7 bases; junction bases not matched to a gene: 4. The CDR3 is CASSQPRQGAGYTF. CDR3 in DNA: TGCGCCAGCAGCCAACCTAGACAGGGGGCTGGCTACACCTTC.

J is TRBJ2-7 and V is TRBV7-2; a possible D gene is TRBD2 (7 bases). This CDR3 is built from 15 residues. Germline CDR1 is SGHTA and CDR2 is FQGNSA. V gave up 4 bases and J gave up 7 bases, with 20 bases separating them. CDR3 nucleotide sequence: TGTGCCAGCAGCTCACAGACAGGCCTGGGGGGGGAGCAGTACTTC. Protein: CASSSQTGLGGEQYF.

The chain couples TRBV6-6 to TRBJ2-1; 11 nucleotides match TRBD2. V dropped 6 bases and J dropped 8; count of bases not matched to a gene: 6. Germline V gives CDR1 MNHNY, CDR2 SVGAGI (reference sequence). CDR3 length equals 14 residues. DNA for the CDR3: TGTGCCAGCAGGGCTAGCGGGGGGAGCGATGAGCAGTTCTTC. It codes for CASRASGGSDEQFF.

The chain combines TRBV19 with TRBJ1-2, with D tentatively TRBD1 (6 bases). Germline V gene data show CDR1 as LNHDA and CDR2 as SQIVND (reference sequence). This CDR3 has 15 amino acids. With 4 bases removed from V and 8 bases from J, the gap between germline ends came to 20 bases. CDR3 residues: CASSTRDRPLMGYTF. CDR3 coding DNA: TGTGCCAGTAGTACCCGAGACAGGCCCCTGATGGGCTACACCTTC.

The CDR3 is CASSRGTGSGNEQFF. In DNA, the CDR3 is TGTGCCAGCAGCCGCGGGACAGGGAGTGGCAATGAGCAGTTCTTC. The chain couples TRBV6-4 to TRBJ2-1; 9 nucleotides align to TRBD1. Trimming at V came to 6 bases and at J to 6 bases, leaving 9 bases not matched to a gene. This CDR3 is 15 amino acids long. CDR1 is MRHNA, CDR2 SNTAGT, per germline.

The V gene is TRBV5-1, the J gene TRBJ1-3, with D unclear. The V gene lost 0 bases and the J gene lost 3 bases, with 4 bases spanning the gap. The CDR3 extends over 13 amino acids. Germline CDR1 SGHRS, CDR2 YFSETQ. The CDR3 DNA reads as TGCGCCAGCAGCTTGGCGGTTGGAAACACCATATATTTT. This sequence encodes CASSLAVGNTIYF.

V is TRBV2 and J is TRBJ2-7, with 9 bases matching TRBD2. The CDR3 length is 18 residues. Trimming cost V 4 bases and J 4 bases; bases outside gene matches: 17. CDR1 and CDR2 (germline): SNHLY, FYNNEI. The CDR3 nucleotides read TGTGCCAGCAGTGGGCAGACTAGCGGAGACTTAAGTTGGTACGAGCAGTACTTC. Amino acids: CASSGQTSGDLSWYEQYF.

The chain carries TRBV7-2 and TRBJ2-3; TRBD2 matches at 9 bases. Germline trimming cut 6 bases from V and 6 bases from J; bases unmatched to any gene: 10. CDR3 length equals 15 residues. CDR1 is SGHTA and CDR2 is FQGNSA in the germline V gene. The CDR3 is CASRESGGPWDTQYF. DNA for the CDR3: TGTGCCAGCAGAGAGAGCGGGGGGCCCTGGGATACGCAGTATTTT.

The chain joins TRBV4-1 to TRBJ1-1; perhaps TRBD1 as D (5 bases). Germline V gene lookup returns CDR1 MGHRA and CDR2 YSYEKL. The germline V and J ends were trimmed by 0 bases and 4 bases, with 15 bases remaining between them. The length of the CDR3 is 16 residues. CDR3 nucleotide sequence: TGCGCCAGCAGCCAAGATCCAGGGTTGGAAGGCACTGAAGCTTTCTTT. Translated, it gives CASSQDPGLEGTEAFF.

V and J are TRBV9 and TRBJ1-6, with TRBD1 identical over 9 bases. The trim removed 6 bases at V and 8 bases at J, leaving 6 bases unmatched. Germline V CDR1 and CDR2: SGDLS, YYNGEE. There are 14 residues in the CDR3. CDR3 protein: CASKGGQGDSPLHF. The DNA of the CDR3 is TGTGCCAGCAAGGGGGGACAGGGAGATTCACCCCTCCACTTT.

CDR3 nucleotide sequence: TGTGCCAGCAGTAGAACAGGGGAGAACACTGAAGCTTTCTTT. Its protein product is CASSRTGENTEAFF. The rearrangement uses TRBV25-1 and TRBJ1-1, with 7 bases lining up with TRBD1. Germline lookup yields CDR1 MGHDK and CDR2 SYGVNS. The CDR3 length is 14 residues. V dropped 5 bases and J dropped 1; count of bases not matched to a gene: 4. Drawing the rest from reference TRBV25-1 and TRBJ1-1, the complete variable domain is EADIYQTPRYLVIGTGKKITLECSQTMGHDKMYWYQQDPGMELHLIHYSYGVNSTEKGDLSSESTVSRIRTEHFPLTLESARPSHTSQYLCASSRTGENTEAFFGQGTRLTVV.

This clone was seen once. Distinct nucleotide sequences in the sample also encode this CDR3. Written as DNA, the CDR3 is TGTGCCAGCAGCCGGGACAGGGGACGCAATCAGCCCCAGCATTTT. Its translation: CASSRDRGRNQPQHF. The V call is TRBV7-6, the J call TRBJ1-5; 10 nucleotides line up with TRBD1. CDR1 SGHVS and CDR2 FNYEAQ come from the germline V gene. The junction had 3 bases not matched to a gene; V was cut back by 5 bases and J by 2 bases. The CDR3 length is 15 residues. The full variable domain, completed using reference TRBV7-6 and TRBJ1-5, is GAGVSQSPRYKVTKRGQDVALRCDPISGHVSLYWYRQALGQGPEFLTYFNYEAQQDKSGLPNDRFSAERPEGSISTLTIQRTEQRDSAMYRCASSRDRGRNQPQHFGDGTRLSIL.